The following is a T cell receptor beta chain sequence with its context. Its matching antigen is unknown. These data are taken from a study of Tregs in tolerant kidney transplant recipients. Whole-study findings and limits: Antigen-driven expansion was suggested because donor-specific Tregs expanded more than all Tregs in tolerant patients. Few patients were studied, so findings need validation in larger groups.

The CDR3 runs to 15 residues. Germline lookup yields CDR1 SGHTS and CDR2 YDEGEE. Trimming removed 1 base at V and 6 bases at J, with 15 bases between. Unstimulated Tregs (CD4+CD25+CD127-) and CD4+CD25- non-Tregs were sorted from PBMCs. Method: immunoSEQ multiplex PCR; TCRdb's copy keeps in-frame clones and lacks some. The sample records about 94,000 clones, 80% to 95% being singletons. The TCR sequence derives from a human donor who received a combined kidney and bone marrow transplant. The genes are TRBV5-8 and TRBJ2-3; D is unclear. The sample consisted of CD4+ T cells from blood, taken before the transplant. This CDR3 is CASSLRSEAQDTQYF. Here the CDR3 DNA reads TGTGCCAGCAGCTTGAGGAGTGAGGCTCAGGATACGCAGTATTTT.